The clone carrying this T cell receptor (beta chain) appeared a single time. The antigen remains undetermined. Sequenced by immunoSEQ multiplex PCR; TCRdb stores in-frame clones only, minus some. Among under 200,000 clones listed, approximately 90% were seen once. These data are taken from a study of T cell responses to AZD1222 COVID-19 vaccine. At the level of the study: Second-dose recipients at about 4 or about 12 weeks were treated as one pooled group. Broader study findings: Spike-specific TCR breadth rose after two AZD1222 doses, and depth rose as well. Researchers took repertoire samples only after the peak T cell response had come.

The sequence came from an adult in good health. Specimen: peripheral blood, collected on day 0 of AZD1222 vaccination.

The CDR3 region is CASSEQGNMGQPQHF. The CDR3 DNA reads as TGTGCCAGCAGTGAACAGGGAAATATGGGTCAGCCCCAGCATTTT. The chain uses TRBV2 and TRBJ1-5, with D perhaps TRBD1 (5 bases). The V gene's germline CDR1 is SNHLY and CDR2 FYNNEI. The CDR3 is made up of 15 amino acids. Deletions cut 2 bases from V and 6 bases from J, with 14 bases between. The full variable domain, with the rest looked up from reference TRBV2 and TRBJ1-5, is EPEVTQTPSHQVTQMGQEVILRCVPISNHLYFYWYRQILGQKVEFLVSFYNNEISEKSEIFDDQFSVERPDGSNFTLKIRSTKLEDSAMYFCASSEQGNMGQPQHFGDGTRLSIL.